This TCR beta chain came from a study of T cells in Graves' hyperthyroidism and ophthalmopathy. About this clonotype itself: This may stem from a read error, because a much larger clone lies one nucleotide away.

RNA transcripts served as the template for amplifying TCR beta CDR3 regions. First-round RT-PCR with HTBI primers amplified the TCR CDR3 region. MiXCR, run by TCRdb on the multiplex PCR reads, gives a single entry per CDR3 protein. The sample consists of 300,000 to 450,000 distinct CDR3 sequences, roughly 15% of them appearing once. Germline values: CDR1 MGHDK, CDR2 SYGVNS. The CDR3 spans 13 residues. Sequencing input: blood. This clonotype originated in a woman between 25 and 40 years old with Graves' ophthalmopathy. The chain recombines TRBV25-1 with TRBJ1-6; D call uncertain. The CDR3 DNA is TGCGCCAGCAGTTACTACCGGGATTCACCCCTCCACTTT. It yields the protein CASSYYRDSPLHF.